The 15 T cell receptor beta chains below all came from one sample that was sequenced in a study of siplizumab effects on memory and regulatory T cells. TCRdb keeps only in-frame clones here, not all; method: immunoSEQ multiplex PCR. The repertoire includes about 110,000 clones, just under 95% of them detected once, and approximately 1.2% sits in the top ten. Sequencing was performed on CD4+ T cells sorted from blood. The source is a human donor in good health.

V and J are TRBV5-1 and TRBJ2-3, with a tentative D call TRBD2 (5 bases). With 0 bases removed from V and 4 bases from J, the gap between germline ends came to 9 bases. The CDR3 is 14 residues long. Germline lookup yields CDR1 SGHRS and CDR2 YFSETQ. Here the CDR3 reads CASSLALASDTQYF. For the CDR3, the DNA is TGCGCCAGCAGCTTGGCCCTAGCTTCAGATACGCAGTATTTT.

The chain recombines TRBV5-4 with TRBJ1-2; the match to TRBD1 covers 7 bases. The CDR3 length is 15 residues. Trimming removed 3 bases from V and 4 bases from J; junction bases left unmatched: 9. The germline CDR1 and CDR2 sequences are SGHNT and YYREEE (reference sequence). CDR3 in amino acids: CASSSTTGTRYGYTF. The CDR3 DNA is TGTGCCAGCAGCTCCACGACAGGGACGCGCTATGGCTACACCTTC.

The chain combines TRBV18 with TRBJ2-1; 7 bases are shared with TRBD2. V dropped 2 bases and J dropped 8; count of bases not matched to a gene: 3. The CDR3 consists of 13 residues. Germline CDR1 KGHSH, CDR2 LQKENI. The DNA for the CDR3 is TGTGCCAGCTCACCAATGGGGGGGGATGAGCAGTTCTTC. Its protein product is CASSPMGGDEQFF.

This sequence joins TRBV15 and TRBJ2-1; TRBD2 matches 11 bases. The CDR3 length is 20 residues. After removal of 3 bases from V and 2 bases from J, the junction contained 15 bases not matched to a gene. From germline, CDR1 is LNHNV and CDR2 YYDKDF (reference sequence). The chain's CDR3 is CATSSVLGTSGPGTYNEQFF. CDR3 nucleotide sequence: TGTGCCACCAGCAGTGTCCTCGGGACTAGCGGACCCGGCACCTACAATGAGCAGTTCTTC.

The chain employs TRBV7-2 and TRBJ2-7; possibly TRBD1 for D (6 bases). The germline CDR1 and CDR2 sequences are SGHTA and FQGNSA. V was pared by 2 bases and J by 2 bases, with 10 bases between. The length of the CDR3 is 14 residues. The chain's CDR3 is CASSLLPGAYEQYF. CDR3 sequence (DNA): TGTGCCAGCAGCTTACTTCCAGGGGCCTACGAGCAGTACTTC. Based on the CDR3 plus reference TRBV7-2 and TRBJ2-7, the full variable domain is GAGVSQSPSNKVTEKGKDVELRCDPISGHTALYWYRQSLGQGLEFLIYFQGNSAPDKSGLPSDRFSAERTGGSVSTLTIQRTQQEDSAVYLCASSLLPGAYEQYFGPGTRLTVT.

The chain joins TRBV2 to TRBJ1-1, with D hard to call. The CDR3 totals 14 residues. CDR1 SNHLY and CDR2 FYNNEI come from the germline V gene. With 0 bases removed from V and 4 bases from J, the gap between germline ends came to 9 bases. CDR3 DNA sequence: TGTGCCAGCAGTGAAGCCGGGTTTTCCACTGAAGCTTTCTTT. Translated: CASSEAGFSTEAFF.

The rearrangement links TRBV20-1 to TRBJ1-1; 8 nucleotides align to TRBD1. CDR3 length: 10 amino acids. The V and J ends lost 5 bases and 11 bases, in that order; junction bases with no gene match: 4. Germline V gene sequence: CDR1 DFQATT, CDR2 SNEGSKA (reference sequence). This chain's CDR3 is CSAGQGVAFF. CDR3 nucleotides: TGCAGTGCTGGACAGGGAGTGGCTTTCTTT.

This clone has just one count. This chain links TRBV28 with TRBJ1-5, with 7 nucleotides matching TRBD1. Trimming took 6 bases from V and 5 from J; bases not matched to a gene: 10. This CDR3 region has 15 residues. Germline assignment: CDR1 MDHEN and CDR2 SYDVKM. CDR3 loop: CASRPRDRDDQPQHF. The CDR3 nucleotides are TGTGCCAGCAGACCCCGAGACAGGGACGATCAGCCCCAGCATTTT.

The V gene is TRBV29-1, the J gene TRBJ1-1, with a weak D call TRBD1 (5 bases). The germline V gene encodes CDR1 SQVTM and CDR2 ANQGSEA. The CDR3 is 15 residues long. Trimming removed 0 bases at V and 6 bases at J, with 17 bases between. This CDR3 reads CSVEDGASGSPEAFF. CDR3 bases: TGCAGCGTTGAAGACGGGGCGAGCGGGAGCCCTGAAGCTTTCTTT.

This clone was seen once. The chain combines TRBV9 with TRBJ1-2; D ambiguous. V lost 3 bases to trimming and J lost 5 bases, with 11 bases between them. The CDR3 contains 13 residues. The germline V gene has CDR1 SGDLS and CDR2 YYNGEE. CDR3 in amino acids: CASSADISYGYTF. The CDR3 DNA follows: TGTGCCAGCAGCGCCGACATTAGTTATGGCTACACCTTC.

V is TRBV18 and J is TRBJ2-3, with 10 bases aligning to TRBD1. The V gene end was trimmed by 6 bases and the J gene end by 4 bases; junction bases not matched to a gene: 7. Germline V lookup: CDR1 KGHSH, CDR2 LQKENI. The CDR3 extends over 15 amino acids. For the CDR3, the DNA is TGTGCCAGCTCCCCCGGGACAGGGGCTTCAGATACGCAGTATTTT. Translated, it gives CASSPGTGASDTQYF.

V and J are TRBV6-1 and TRBJ1-1; a possible D gene is TRBD1 (5 bases). Germline values: CDR1 MNHNS, CDR2 SASEGT. V lost 1 base and J lost 4, with 10 bases in between. This CDR3 is 14 amino acids long. The chain's CDR3 is CASSEVSRGTEAFF. In DNA form, the CDR3 reads TGTGCCAGCAGTGAAGTATCTAGGGGCACTGAAGCTTTCTTT.

CDR3 loop: CASSLSGRDDEQFF. The CDR3 nucleotides are TGTGCCAGCAGCTTATCGGGGCGGGATGATGAGCAGTTCTTC. The chain couples TRBV11-3 to TRBJ2-1; D possibly corresponds to TRBD2 (6 bases). Germline V gene sequence: CDR1 SGHNT, CDR2 YENEEA. V lost 2 bases, J lost 8 bases, and 13 bases lay in between. This CDR3 region has 14 residues.

This clone was observed once. The V gene is TRBV18, the J gene TRBJ2-7; D gene uncertain. Germline CDR1 KGHSH, CDR2 LQKENI. The CDR3 sequence is 12 residues long. V lost 5 bases and J lost 4, with 9 bases in between. For the CDR3, the DNA is TGTGCCAGCTCAACACAGCAATACGAGCAGTACTTC. Translation: CASSTQQYEQYF.

This clone was recorded once. The rearrangement joins TRBV6-6 to TRBJ2-1; the match to TRBD1 covers 7 bases. Trimming cost V 6 bases and J 8 bases; bases outside gene matches: 13. The CDR3 contains 15 residues. The germline V gene encodes CDR1 MNHNY and CDR2 SVGAGI (reference sequence). The CDR3 DNA sequence: TGTGCCAGCAGCCCCAACAGGGGCCCCTTGGATGAGCAGTTCTTC. Its protein product is CASSPNRGPLDEQFF.